A single sample is the source of the 12 T cell receptor beta chains below, sequenced in a study of cytomegalovirus exposure and HLA in healthy donors. The PCR was carried out with 60 Vbeta primers and 13 Jbeta primers. The protocol was immunoSEQ multiplex PCR, while the TCRdb copy is restricted to in-frame clones and leaves out a portion. The table includes under 250,000 clones, 60% to 80% detected once. The specimen was PBMCs. These TCRs come from a male donor in good health and CMV-seronegative.

V gene TRBV7-3 combines with J gene TRBJ2-5, with 9 nucleotides matching TRBD1. With 5 bases clipped from V and 1 base from J, the junction kept 2 bases outside the gene matches. The germline CDR1 and CDR2 sequences are SGHTA and FQGTGA. The CDR3 runs 14 residues. The CDR3 is CASSRTGVQETQYF. The DNA of the CDR3 is TGTGCCAGCAGCCGGACAGGGGTCCAAGAGACCCAGTACTTC.

The rearrangement links TRBV7-2 to TRBJ2-3; D ambiguous. Trimming shortened V by 5 bases and J by 9 bases, and 12 bases separated the two germline ends. This CDR3 has 12 amino acids. CDR1 SGHTA and CDR2 FQGNSA come from the germline V gene. CDR3 region: CASSLTVLTQYF. CDR3 nucleotides: TGTGCCAGCAGCCTTACGGTCTTGACGCAGTATTTT.

The chain couples TRBV9 to TRBJ1-2, with a tentative D call TRBD1 (5 bases). This CDR3 has 14 residues. Between the trimmed V and J ends, which lost 1 base and 5 bases, there was a span of 12 bases. Per the germline V gene, CDR1 is SGDLS and CDR2 is YYNGEE. The CDR3, as DNA: TGTGCCAGCAGCGTATCGCAGGGTTGGTATGGCTACACCTTC. Translated, it gives CASSVSQGWYGYTF.

CDR3 region: CASSSERALNTEAFF. CDR3 DNA: TGTGCCAGCAGCTCGGAGAGGGCCCTGAACACTGAAGCTTTCTTT. This chain uses TRBV5-4 with TRBJ1-1, with D unresolved. The germline V gene has CDR1 SGHNT and CDR2 YYREEE (reference sequence). The CDR3 runs to 15 residues. V was pared by 3 bases and J by 0 bases, with 12 bases between.

V is TRBV19 and J is TRBJ2-5; D is perhaps TRBD1 (6 bases). Germline V gene lookup returns CDR1 LNHDA and CDR2 SQIVND (reference sequence). Trimming pared 3 bases from V and 5 bases from J, leaving 13 bases between. The CDR3 is 14 amino acids. The CDR3 nucleotides read TGTGCCAGTAGTATGTTACAGGGTCGTGAGACCCAGTACTTC. This gives the protein CASSMLQGRETQYF.

The chain employs TRBV4-1 and TRBJ2-3, with 10 bases fitting TRBD2. Germline V gives CDR1 MGHRA, CDR2 YSYEKL. The V and J ends lost 0 bases and 3 bases, in that order; junction bases with no gene match: 6. The CDR3 length is 17 residues. CDR3 region: CASSQEKGTSETDTQYF. CDR3 nucleotides: TGCGCCAGCAGCCAAGAAAAGGGGACTAGCGAGACAGATACGCAGTATTTT.

CDR3 residues: CASSLEGAGDGYTF. The CDR3, as DNA: TGCGCCAGCAGCTTGGAAGGGGCAGGGGATGGCTACACCTTC. V is TRBV5-1 and J is TRBJ1-2; D might be TRBD1 (6 bases). With 0 bases removed from V and 6 bases from J, the gap between germline ends came to 12 bases. CDR3 length: 14 amino acids. CDR1 is SGHRS, CDR2 YFSETQ, per germline.

The J gene is TRBJ1-1, the V gene TRBV12-2. TRBV12-2 is classified as a pseudogene. This CDR3 is 11 amino acids long. The CDR3 region has the DNA TGTGCAAGTCGTATAGATATTGAAGCTTTCTTT. Translation gives CASRIDIEAFF.

This clone was detected only once. V and J are TRBV19 and TRBJ2-2, with a possible D match to TRBD2 (6 bases). V lost 6 bases, J lost 6 bases, and 17 bases lay in between. The CDR3 sequence is 15 residues long. Germline V gives CDR1 LNHDA, CDR2 SQIVND (reference sequence). Written as DNA, the CDR3 is TGTGCCAGTAGGTTAAAGGGGACTCGGTCCGGGGAGCTGTTTTTT. Translated, it gives CASRLKGTRSGELFF. Complete variable domain (other parts from reference TRBV19 and TRBJ2-2): DGGITQSPKYLFRKEGQNVTLSCEQNLNHDAMYWYRQDPGQGLRLIYYSQIVNDFQKGDIAEGYSVSREKKESFPLTVTSAQKNPTAFYLCASRLKGTRSGELFFGEGSRLTVL.

The chain has TRBV27 and TRBJ1-2; 7 nucleotides align to TRBD1. The CDR3 contains 13 residues. The V segment lost 6 bases and the J segment 2 bases; nucleotides outside the gene matches: 3. Germline lookup yields CDR1 MNHEY and CDR2 SMNVEV (reference sequence). The CDR3 region is CASRGGQNYGYTF. The CDR3 nucleotides read TGTGCCAGCAGAGGGGGACAGAACTATGGCTACACCTTC.

The chain has TRBV19 and TRBJ2-5; D not certain. The CDR3 runs to 16 residues. V was pared by 6 bases and J by 5 bases, with 22 bases between. Germline V gene sequence: CDR1 LNHDA, CDR2 SQIVND (reference sequence). The CDR3 region is CASRATPGSLEETQYF. DNA for the CDR3: TGTGCCAGTAGGGCCACCCCCGGGTCCTTGGAGGAGACCCAGTACTTC.

The chain is built from TRBV21-1 and TRBJ2-1; the DNA was not used to check the table's D call, TRBD2. TRBV21-1 is a pseudogene locus. This CDR3 is 19 amino acids long. CDR3 protein: CASSKPYHRDSISYNEQFF. Here the CDR3 DNA reads TGTGCCAGCAGCAAACCCTATCACCGGGACTCAATCTCCTACAATGAGCAGTTCTTC.